This TCR beta chain was found in a study of early T cells in non-severe SARS-CoV-2 infection. Study-level information: Chains were not paired, and sequencing was done on bulk RNA from unsorted whole blood.

Individual cDNA molecules each received unique molecular identifiers attached to them. TCRdb fed the 5' RACE reads into MiXCR, producing one record per CDR3 protein. The repertoire consists of around 35,000 distinct CDR3 sequences, with 5.8% occurring once and the leading ten covering roughly 24%. The CDR3 spans 13 residues. Germline CDR1 SGHVS, CDR2 FQNEAQ. V was trimmed by 1 base and J by 14 bases, leaving 12 bases between them. Findings of the study overall: Sequences matched to VDJdb favored anti-spike CD8 responses, while private and CD4 specificities were missed.

This clonotype was detected ten times or more. Its matching antigen is unknown. The chain couples TRBV7-8 to TRBJ1-6; tentative D call: TRBD1 (5 bases). What was sequenced was whole blood. This TCR came from an adult who was a healthcare worker with PCR-confirmed SARS-CoV-2 infection or an uninfected control (not recorded which). CDR3 loop: CASSLGGESTLHF. DNA of the CDR3: TGTGCCAGCAGCTTAGGGGGGGAAAGTACCCTCCACTTT.